Ten or more counts support the clone carrying this TCR beta chain. This record comes from a study of T cells in Graves' hyperthyroidism and ophthalmopathy. Stable Graves' hyperthyroidism denoted no ophthalmopathy progression over 18 months. Used for diagnoses were clinical symptoms, serum thyroxine and TRAb, thyroid ultrasound and orbital computed tomography. PBMCs were derived from about 10 ml fresh peripheral blood. CDR1 is SNHLY and CDR2 is FYNNEI in the germline V gene. The germline V and J ends were trimmed by 5 bases and 5 bases, with 13 bases remaining between them. The CDR3 contains 13 residues. RNA transcripts gave rise to amplified TCR beta CDR3 regions. HTBI primers were the set used in a first-round RT-PCR of the TCR CDR3. TCRdb re-called the multiplex PCR reads through MiXCR, storing one row per CDR3 protein. The sample has a few hundred thousand distinct CDR3 sequences; approximately 14% are singletons.

The TCR was taken from a woman aged 25-40 years with Graves' hyperthyroidism. The chain couples TRBV2 to TRBJ2-7; no clear D. The specimen sequenced was blood. CDR3 amino acids: CASSFNLDDEQYF. The CDR3 region has the DNA TGTGCCAGCAGTTTCAACTTGGATGACGAGCAGTACTTC.